This T cell receptor (beta chain) was sequenced for a study of CD4 and CD8 cells across lung adenocarcinoma regions. A single record per CDR3 protein comes from TCRdb applying MiXCR to the PCR reads. The table records under 13,000 distinct CDR3 sequences, 53% of them present only once. Regarding this clonotype: The junction does not match germline at one end; this may be a read error.

The CDR3 has 14 residues. The patients had localized lung adenocarcinoma, a non-small cell subtype. Material: CD4+ T cells from the center of a lung tumor. The source of this sequence is a male donor with lung adenocarcinoma. The CD4 and CD8 labels of this study may be unreliable. The chain combines TRBV12-3 or TRBV12-4 with TRBJ1-1, with D tentatively TRBD1 (5 bases). The CDR3 loop reads CASSLGYPGLGAFF. CDR3 sequence (DNA): TGTGCCAGCAGCTTAGGGTACCCGGGACTGGGAGCTTTCTTT.